Listed here are 16 T cell receptor beta chains from one sample, sequenced in a study of T cells in Graves' hyperthyroidism and ophthalmopathy. RNA transcripts yielded amplified TCR beta CDR3 regions. The HTBI primer set was used in a first-round RT-PCR of the TCR CDR3. Via MiXCR, TCRdb re-called the multiplex PCR reads, giving one row per CDR3 protein. The repertoire holds nearly 250,000 distinct CDR3 sequences, with roughly 17% as singletons. The sample was blood. These receptors were collected from a woman younger than 30 with Graves' ophthalmopathy.

In its sample, this clonotype was seen many times. This sequence joins TRBV7-9 and TRBJ2-7; 9 bases align to TRBD2. Trimming cost V 1 base and J 2 bases; bases outside gene matches: 6. Germline V gene data show CDR1 as SEHNR and CDR2 as FQNEAQ (reference sequence). CDR3 length: 16 amino acids. CDR3 nucleotide sequence: TGTGCCAGCAGCTTAGTGGCGCTAGCGGGAACCTACGAGCAGTACTTC. This translates into CASSLVALAGTYEQYF.

This clonotype has a count of ten or more. The chain has TRBV28 and TRBJ1-1; unclear D gene. With 5 bases removed from V and 5 bases from J, the gap between germline ends came to 9 bases. There are 12 residues in the CDR3. CDR1 is MDHEN and CDR2 is SYDVKM in the germline V gene. CDR3 sequence (DNA): TGTGCCAGCAGTCCGTTTGGTACTGAAGCTTTCTTT. Translated: CASSPFGTEAFF.

This clonotype has at least ten counts. The chain has TRBV10-3 and TRBJ1-3, with 7 positions matching TRBD1. The CDR3 length is 15 residues. Germline CDR1 reads ENHRY; CDR2 reads SYGVKD. Losses at the gene ends were 10 bases for V and 4 bases for J; bases not matched to a gene: 13. The CDR3 region has the DNA TGTGCCACAAAGAGGGACAGAGGGTCCGGAAACACCATATATTTT. Amino acids: CATKRDRGSGNTIYF.

This clonotype was observed once. This CDR3 is CASSVGTGGDGYTF. DNA of the CDR3: TGTGCCAGCAGTGTCGGGACAGGGGGCGATGGCTACACCTTC. This chain links TRBV2 with TRBJ1-2; 12 nucleotides align to TRBD1. V lost 4 bases to trimming and J lost 6 bases; unmatched junction nucleotides: 3. The CDR3 consists of 14 residues. The germline CDR1 and CDR2 sequences are SNHLY and FYNNEI.

The table lists this clonotype with many counts. The J gene is TRBJ1-3, the V gene TRBV6-1, with D possibly TRBD1 on 6 matching bases. CDR1 and CDR2 (germline): MNHNS, SASEGT. V lost 4 bases, J lost 3 bases, and 10 bases lay in between. This CDR3 has 14 residues. CDR3 sequence (DNA): TGTGCCAGCAGTGGGGGGGGGCTTGGAAACACCATATATTTT. This codes for CASSGGGLGNTIYF.

This clonotype has at least ten counts. This sequence joins TRBV30 and TRBJ1-4; TRBD1 might be the D (5 bases). Trimming removed 0 bases from V and 8 bases from J, with 16 bases in between. Germline CDR1 reads GTSNPN; CDR2 reads SVGIG (reference sequence). This CDR3 region has 15 residues. Written as DNA, the CDR3 is TGTGCCTGGAGTGTACTGGGGGACGGTGGGGAAAAACTGTTTTTT. Residues: CAWSVLGDGGEKLFF.

Ten or more counts support this clonotype. The chain employs TRBV28 and TRBJ1-5, with 9 bases aligning to TRBD1. Germline loops: CDR1 MDHEN, CDR2 SYDVKM. V shed 5 bases, J shed 0 bases, and the junction held 5 bases outside the gene matches. The CDR3 is 16 residues long. The CDR3 DNA follows: TGTGCCAGCAGTACAGGGGGCAGTTATAGCAATCAGCCCCAGCATTTT. This gives the protein CASSTGGSYSNQPQHF.

The genes are TRBV20-1 and TRBJ2-1, with 10 bases aligning to TRBD2. The germline V gene encodes CDR1 DFQATT and CDR2 SNEGSKA (reference sequence). This CDR3 region has 15 residues. V trimming: 0 bases; J trimming: 6 bases; junction bases outside the gene matches: 5. CDR3 amino acids: CSARDSLAGANEQFF. The CDR3 DNA sequence: TGCAGTGCTAGAGATAGTCTAGCGGGAGCCAATGAGCAGTTCTTC.

This clonotype was recorded at least ten times. V usage is TRBV7-2 and J usage is TRBJ2-5; D is undetermined. Germline-derived CDR1 and CDR2 are SGHTA and FQGNSA. With 0 bases removed from V and 5 bases from J, the gap between germline ends came to 4 bases. This CDR3 has 12 residues. The CDR3 DNA reads as TGTGCCAGCAGCTTAGCTGGGGAGACCCAGTACTTC. Its protein is CASSLAGETQYF.

This clonotype was counted at least ten times. The gene calls are TRBV6-2 or TRBV6-3 and TRBJ1-1; D remains unclear. CDR1 is MNHEY and CDR2 is SVGEGT in the germline V gene. V was clipped by 0 bases and J by 5 bases, with 13 bases between them. CDR3 size: 15 residues. For the CDR3, the DNA is TGTGCCAGCAGTTACTCTTGGTCGTTGGGAACTGAAGCTTTCTTT. Protein product: CASSYSWSLGTEAFF.

This clonotype was seen repeatedly, ten times or more. The final CDR3 position lacks the conserved phenylalanine or tryptophan, pointing to a likely read error. The chain couples TRBV28 to TRBJ2-7, with D uncertain. Trimming stripped 6 bases from V and 0 bases from J, with 9 bases between. The CDR3 extends over 13 amino acids. Germline V CDR1 and CDR2: MDHEN, SYDVKM. DNA of the CDR3: TGTGCCAGCAGCTTAACTACCTCCTACGAGCAGTACCTC. It yields the protein CASSLTTSYEQYL.

This clonotype was detected ten times or more. The CDR3 DNA is TGTGCCAGCAGCCCACCATGGGACAGGGGGCTGTACGAGCAGTACTTC. Translating gives CASSPPWDRGLYEQYF. The chain recombines TRBV7-2 with TRBJ2-7; 12 bases match TRBD1. V trimming: 5 bases; J trimming: 4 bases; junction bases outside the gene matches: 9. The CDR3 consists of 16 residues. Germline CDR1 is SGHTA and CDR2 is FQGNSA.

This clonotype has a count of ten or more. V usage is TRBV29-1 and J usage is TRBJ2-2; weak D call: TRBD1 (5 bases). This CDR3 has 14 amino acids. The V and J ends lost 3 bases and 3 bases respectively, with 11 bases between them. Germline assignment: CDR1 SQVTM and CDR2 ANQGSEA. CDR3 nucleotides: TGCAGCGTTGATGTGCAGGGCCACACCGGGGAGCTGTTTTTT. It yields the protein CSVDVQGHTGELFF.

This clonotype was counted a few times. This sequence may be a read error, since a much larger clone differs from it by one base. This chain connects TRBV10-3 to TRBJ2-7; D may correspond to TRBD1 or TRBD2 (5 bases each). Germline CDR1 reads ENHRY; CDR2 reads SYGVKD. The ends were cut back, 10 bases at V and 1 base at J, with 11 bases in the middle. The CDR3 is made up of 12 amino acids. The CDR3 reads CATRDGSYEQYF. CDR3 nucleotide sequence: TGTGCCACCAGGGACGGTTCCTACGAGCAGTACTTC.

This clonotype was counted ten times or more. The chain links TRBV4-1 to TRBJ2-5; tentative D call: TRBD2 (5 bases). V lost 0 bases to trimming and J lost 5 bases, with 13 bases between them. CDR3 length: 15 residues. Germline V gives CDR1 MGHRA, CDR2 YSYEKL. CDR3 sequence (DNA): TGCGCCAGCAGCCAAGATAATAGAGGGTTGGAGACCCAGTACTTC. It specifies CASSQDNRGLETQYF.

This clonotype was seen many times. The genes are TRBV11-2 and TRBJ2-7; the match to TRBD1 covers 8 bases. CDR1 is SGHAT, CDR2 FQNNGV, per germline. CDR3 length equals 15 residues. V dropped 5 bases and J dropped 6; count of bases not matched to a gene: 12. The CDR3 DNA is TGTGCCAGCAGCGTTGGGACAGGTCTGGTTGGCGAGCAGTACTTC. Translating gives CASSVGTGLVGEQYF.